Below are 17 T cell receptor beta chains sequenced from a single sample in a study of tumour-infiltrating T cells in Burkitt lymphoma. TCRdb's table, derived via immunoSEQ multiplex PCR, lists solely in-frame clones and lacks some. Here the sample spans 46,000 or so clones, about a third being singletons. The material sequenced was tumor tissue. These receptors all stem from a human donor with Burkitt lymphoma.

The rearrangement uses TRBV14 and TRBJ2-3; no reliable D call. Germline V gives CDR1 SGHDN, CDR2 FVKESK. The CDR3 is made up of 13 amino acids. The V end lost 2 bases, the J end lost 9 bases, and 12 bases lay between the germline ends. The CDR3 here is CASSQSRLATQYF. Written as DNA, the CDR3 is TGTGCCAGCAGCCAAAGCCGACTTGCCACGCAGTATTTT.

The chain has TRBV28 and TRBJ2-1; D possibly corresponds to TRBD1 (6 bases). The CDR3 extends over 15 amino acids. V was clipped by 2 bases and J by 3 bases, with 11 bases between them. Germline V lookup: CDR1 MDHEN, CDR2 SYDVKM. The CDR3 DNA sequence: TGTGCCAGCAGTTTAGAACAGGGATTCTACAATGAGCAGTTCTTC. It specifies CASSLEQGFYNEQFF.

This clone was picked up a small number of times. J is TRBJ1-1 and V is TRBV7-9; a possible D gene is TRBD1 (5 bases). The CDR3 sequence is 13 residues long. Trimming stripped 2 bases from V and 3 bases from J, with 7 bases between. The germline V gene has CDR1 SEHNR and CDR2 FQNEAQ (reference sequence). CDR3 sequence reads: CASSLSRDTEAFF. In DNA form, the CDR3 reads TGTGCCAGCAGCTTAAGCAGGGACACTGAAGCTTTCTTT.

CDR3 nucleotides: TGTGCCAGCAGTGTGGACTCAGCGAACACCGGGGAGCTGTTTTTT. Protein sequence: CASSVDSANTGELFF. This chain joins TRBV6-1 and TRBJ2-2, with D perhaps matching TRBD2 (5 bases). This CDR3 spans 15 amino acids. The V gene's germline CDR1 is MNHNS and CDR2 SASEGT. V shed 4 bases and J shed 0 bases, with 9 bases lying between them.

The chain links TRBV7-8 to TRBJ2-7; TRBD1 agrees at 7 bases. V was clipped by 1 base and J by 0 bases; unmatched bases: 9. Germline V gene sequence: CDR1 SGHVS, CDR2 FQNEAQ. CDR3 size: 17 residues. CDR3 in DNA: TGTGCCAGCAGCTTAGGCGTGGACAGGAGTTTCTCCTACGAGCAGTACTTC. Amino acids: CASSLGVDRSFSYEQYF.

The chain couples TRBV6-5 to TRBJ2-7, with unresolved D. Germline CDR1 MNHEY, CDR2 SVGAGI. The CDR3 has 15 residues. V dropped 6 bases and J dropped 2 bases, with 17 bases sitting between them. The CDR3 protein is CASSRRPYQAYEQYF. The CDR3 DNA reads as TGTGCCAGCAGCCGCCGGCCTTATCAGGCCTACGAGCAGTACTTC.

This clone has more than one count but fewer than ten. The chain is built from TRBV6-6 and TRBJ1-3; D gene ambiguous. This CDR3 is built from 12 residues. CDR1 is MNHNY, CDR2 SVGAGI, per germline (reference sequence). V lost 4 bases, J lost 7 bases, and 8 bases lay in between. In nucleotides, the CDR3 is TGTGCCAGCAGTTTAAGCAGTAACACCATATATTTT. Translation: CASSLSSNTIYF.

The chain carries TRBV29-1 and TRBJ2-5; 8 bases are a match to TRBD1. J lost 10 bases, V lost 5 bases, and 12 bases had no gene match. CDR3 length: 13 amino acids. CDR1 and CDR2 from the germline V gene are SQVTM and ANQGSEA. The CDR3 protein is CSVPDRGREFQYF. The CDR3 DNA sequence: TGCAGCGTTCCTGACAGGGGCCGGGAGTTCCAGTACTTC.

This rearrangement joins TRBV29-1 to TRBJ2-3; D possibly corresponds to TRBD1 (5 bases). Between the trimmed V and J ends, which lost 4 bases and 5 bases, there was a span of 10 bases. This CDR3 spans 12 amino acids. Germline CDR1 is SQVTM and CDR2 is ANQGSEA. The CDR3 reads CSVVRVVDTQYF. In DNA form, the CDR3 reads TGCAGCGTTGTCAGGGTGGTAGATACGCAGTATTTT.

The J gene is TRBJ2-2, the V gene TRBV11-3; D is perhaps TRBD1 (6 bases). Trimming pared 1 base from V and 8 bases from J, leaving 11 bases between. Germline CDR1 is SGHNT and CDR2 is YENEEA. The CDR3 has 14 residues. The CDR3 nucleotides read TGTGCCAGCAGCTTAGGGGACAATCGGGGGGAGCTGTTTTTT. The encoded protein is CASSLGDNRGELFF.

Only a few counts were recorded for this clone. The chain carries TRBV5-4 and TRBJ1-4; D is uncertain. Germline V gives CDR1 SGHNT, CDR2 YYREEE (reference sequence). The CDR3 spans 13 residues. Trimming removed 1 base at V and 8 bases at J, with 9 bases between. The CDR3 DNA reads TGTGCCAGCAGCTTGTTCCTAGGGGAAAAACTGTTTTTT. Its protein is CASSLFLGEKLFF.

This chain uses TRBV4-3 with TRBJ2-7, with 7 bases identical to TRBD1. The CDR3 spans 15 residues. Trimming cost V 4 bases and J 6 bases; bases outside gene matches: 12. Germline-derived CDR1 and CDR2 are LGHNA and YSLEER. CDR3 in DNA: TGCGCCAGCAGCCCGAGCCAAGACAGGGTGGGCGAGCAGTACTTC. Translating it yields CASSPSQDRVGEQYF.

CDR3 amino acids: CASSRAGTERYEQYF. CDR3 nucleotide sequence: TGTGCCAGCAGCCGAGCCGGGACAGAAAGATACGAGCAGTACTTC. The chain uses TRBV28 and TRBJ2-7, with 7 nucleotides matching TRBD1. Germline V gives CDR1 MDHEN, CDR2 SYDVKM. The CDR3 has 15 residues. V lost 6 bases, J lost 4 bases, and 12 bases stayed unmatched.

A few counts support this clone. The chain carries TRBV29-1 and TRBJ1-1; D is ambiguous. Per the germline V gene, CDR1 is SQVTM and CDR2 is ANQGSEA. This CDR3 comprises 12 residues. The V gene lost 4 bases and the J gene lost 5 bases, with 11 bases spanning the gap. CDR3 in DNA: TGCAGCGTTGGTGGGTGGGAGACTGAAGCTTTCTTT. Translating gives CSVGGWETEAFF.

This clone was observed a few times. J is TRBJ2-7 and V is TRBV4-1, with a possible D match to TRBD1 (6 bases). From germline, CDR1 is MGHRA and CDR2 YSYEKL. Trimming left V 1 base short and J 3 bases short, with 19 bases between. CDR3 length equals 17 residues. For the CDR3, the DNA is TGCGCCAGCAGCCAAGGGGTAGGACAGTCAGGTGGCTACGAGCAGTACTTC. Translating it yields CASSQGVGQSGGYEQYF.

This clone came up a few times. CDR3 DNA sequence: TGTGCCAGCAGCACTGGGCGGTCACAGGACATATATTTT. Translating gives CASSTGRSQDIYF. This chain uses TRBV5-4 with TRBJ1-3, with a possible D match to TRBD1 (5 bases). Germline V gives CDR1 SGHNT, CDR2 YYREEE (reference sequence). The CDR3 runs to 13 residues. V was trimmed by 4 bases and J by 12 bases, leaving 17 bases between them.

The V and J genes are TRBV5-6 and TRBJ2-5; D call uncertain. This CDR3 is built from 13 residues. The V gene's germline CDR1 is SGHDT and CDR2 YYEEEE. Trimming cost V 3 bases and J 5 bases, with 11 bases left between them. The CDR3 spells CASSSRQVETQYF. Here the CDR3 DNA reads TGTGCCAGCAGCTCTCGGCAGGTCGAGACCCAGTACTTC.